This T cell receptor beta chain was obtained from a study of CD8 T cells in Susac syndrome (dated by TCRdb to between 2019 and 2020). Regarding the complete study: Of the Susac syndrome patients who were sequenced, six had clinically active disease and roughly 8 were in clinical remission. At blood withdrawal, Susac syndrome patients were therapy-naive, treated with corticosteroids (with IVIg additionally given to some), or treated with IVIg alone. The study used repertoire sequencing to test whether antigen drove CD8+ T cell activation and differentiation in Susac syndrome. The study compared CD8+ T cell repertoire clonality among roughly 12 healthy donors, 14 Susac syndrome patients and fewer than 19 multiple sclerosis patients. Study-wide conclusions, independent of this receptor: Clonal expansion was observed in Susac syndrome CD8+ repertoires, with the highest expansion in CD8+ TEMRA cells and greater expansion in clinically active than in remitting patients. The TCR sequencing and HLA analysis was acknowledged to have included a relatively small number of individuals. Approximately 17 and five Susac-specific public clones were found in the total CD8+ and CD8+ TEMRA repertoires, respectively.

RNA was extracted using the RNeasy kit, and about 0.45 to 1 microgram was reverse transcribed with random hexamers. The immunoSEQ multiplex PCR assay, covering 54 Vbeta and 13 Jbeta segments, was used to amplify TCR beta CDR3 regions. PCR amplification bias was corrected by using a synthetic template baseline for primer optimization and computational correction. The published analysis was carried out like this. Reads were assigned to V, D and J genes according to IMGT and analyzed in immunoSEQ Analyzer, with only productive sequences retained. Clonality was computed as one minus Shannon entropy normalized by log2 of the number of productive unique sequences. For each patient and control, public and private clones were evaluated within the 100 most prevalent clones. Susac-specific clones were defined as absent from healthy and MS cohorts, about 1,100 published viral clones and other ImmuneACCESS disease sequences. TCRdb itself trimmed the public reads at Q25 with fastp, ran MiXCR and retained productive beta chains. Each CDR3 protein gets just one entry, which takes the most common genes and DNA from the rows behind it. The V and J calls were determined by TCRdb, not by the authors. Within this sample are about 100,000 distinct CDR3 sequences, with about 96% of them counted one time only. Jointly, the top ten make up 0.3% of the sample.

Notes on this clonotype: Its target antigen remains unknown. No quality values exist for individual bases; no much larger clone is one base distant.

Peripheral blood CD8+ and CD4+ T cells from healthy donors, Susac syndrome patients and multiple sclerosis patients were profiled using high-throughput TCR beta sequencing. Susac syndrome patients met recently defined diagnostic criteria for definite or probable disease. Bulk CD8+ and CD4+ T cells were purified by magnetic negative isolation, whereas CD8+ TEMRA cells were enriched by FACS. Blood was drawn into EDTA tubes, processed within 24 hours, and PBMCs were isolated by density gradient centrifugation. PBMCs intended for TCR sequencing were cryopreserved in liquid nitrogen and were subsequently thawed in a 37 degrees C water bath. The sorted or isolated CD4+, CD8+ and CD8+ TEMRA cells had a purity of 90% or higher. V gives up 0 bases and J gives up 8 bases, and the segment between their germline ends measures 6 bases. From cysteine to phenylalanine, the CDR3 is 12 amino acids long. The entry retains the CDR3 DNA only, 36 bases that are in frame from base 1. The germline V gene specifies SGHDT as CDR1 and YYEEEE as CDR2.

Sequenced input: CD8+ T cells from PBMCs. The V and J genes are TRBV5-6 and TRBJ2-1, with a tentative D gene TRBD1 over 6 matching bases. The origin of this receptor is a human donor with Susac syndrome. DNA sequence: TGTGCCAGCAGCTTGGCAGGGGATGAGCAGTTCTTC. Protein translation: CASSLAGDEQFF.